This T cell receptor beta chain was sequenced during a study of T cell responses to AZD1222 COVID-19 vaccine. Study background: Second-dose intervals near 4 or 12 weeks were combined.

Repertoires were generated with immunoSEQ multiplex PCR, while TCRdb's copy carries only in-frame clones and drops some. The sample records about 130,000 clones, about 90% being singletons. The TCR comes from an adult in good health. The starting material was peripheral blood, obtained on day 0 of AZD1222 vaccination.

The CDR3 coding sequence is TGCGCCAGCAGCCAAGGGTACAGGGGAAGCAATCAGCCCCAGCATTTT. Translation: CASSQGYRGSNQPQHF. The V call is TRBV4-1, the J call TRBJ1-5, with 7 bases that match TRBD1. J was trimmed by 1 base and V by 1 base; bases with no gene match: 4. Germline CDR1 reads MGHRA; CDR2 reads YSYEKL. The CDR3 is 16 residues long.